One sample yielded the 30 T cell receptor beta chains listed below, sequenced in a study of blood T cell repertoires in COVID-19. The table came from immunoSEQ multiplex PCR; TCRdb's copy has only in-frame clones and leaves some out. Of roughly 80,000 clones listed, about 87% are singletons. Input material: peripheral blood. The receptors shown here come from a human donor in a cohort sampled during active COVID-19.

The chain is built from TRBV5-5 and TRBJ2-7, with 10 positions matching TRBD1. The length of the CDR3 is 14 residues. V lost 3 bases and J lost 4; bases outside the gene matches: 4. Germline values: CDR1 SGHKS, CDR2 YYEKEE (reference sequence). CDR3 protein: CASSWGQGRYEQYF. Here the CDR3 DNA reads TGTGCCAGCAGCTGGGGACAGGGGAGGTACGAGCAGTACTTC.

This chain links TRBV6-4 with TRBJ2-3; 7 bases are a match to TRBD2. CDR3 size: 15 residues. Germline V gene lookup returns CDR1 MRHNA and CDR2 SNTAGT. V lost 6 bases and J lost 4; bases outside the gene matches: 10. DNA of the CDR3: TGTGCCAGCAGCACTCGTGCGGGGGTTGCAGATACGCAGTATTTT. This sequence encodes CASSTRAGVADTQYF.

The chain joins TRBV7-6 to TRBJ1-2; perhaps TRBD1 as D (6 bases). The germline V gene has CDR1 SGHVS and CDR2 FNYEAQ. The V end was cut by 8 bases, the J end by 3 bases, with 13 bases between. The CDR3 totals 13 residues. The CDR3 nucleotides read TGTGCCAGCGGTGGACCAGGGGACTATGGCTACACCTTC. It is translated as CASGGPGDYGYTF. Based on the CDR3 plus reference TRBV7-6 and TRBJ1-2, the full variable domain is GAGVSQSPRYKVTKRGQDVALRCDPISGHVSLYWYRQALGQGPEFLTYFNYEAQQDKSGLPNDRFSAERPEGSISTLTIQRTEQRDSAMYRCASGGPGDYGYTFGSGTRLTVV.

V is TRBV13 and J is TRBJ2-4, with 11 bases matching TRBD1. The CDR3 is made up of 20 amino acids. CDR1 is PRHDT, CDR2 FYEKMQ, per germline (reference sequence). J gave up 1 base and V 5 bases, and 16 bases lay outside the gene matches. DNA of the CDR3: TGTGCCAGCAGCATTCGGACAGGGGGCATGTATGAGATCGCCAAAAACATTCAGTACTTC. Its translation is CASSIRTGGMYEIAKNIQYF.

In its sample, this clone was seen a few times. The chain carries TRBV6-5 and TRBJ1-4, with TRBD1 matching 7 bases. The CDR3 extends over 15 amino acids. The V and J ends lost 6 bases and 8 bases, in that order; junction bases with no gene match: 12. From germline, CDR1 is MNHEY and CDR2 SVGAGI. The CDR3 bases are TGTGCCAGCAGCCGTTACAGGGGTTCGGAAGAAAAACTGTTTTTT. Amino acid sequence: CASSRYRGSEEKLFF.

The chain has TRBV4-2 and TRBJ2-7, with TRBD2 matching over 7 bases. Trimming at V came to 4 bases and at J to 7 bases, leaving 7 bases not matched to a gene. This CDR3 is built from 13 residues. The germline V gene has CDR1 LGHNA and CDR2 YNFKEQ. CDR3 in amino acids: CASSPGMGGEQYF. The CDR3 region has the DNA TGTGCCAGCAGCCCCGGGATGGGAGGGGAGCAGTACTTC.

The chain combines TRBV7-9 with TRBJ2-2, with TRBD1 matching over 7 bases. The germline gives CDR1 SEHNR, CDR2 FQNEAQ (reference sequence). J gave up 4 bases and V 5 bases, and 1 base lay outside the gene matches. The CDR3 sequence is 13 residues long. The DNA for the CDR3 is TGTGCCAGCAGCCCAGGGGGCACCGGGGAGCTGTTTTTT. Amino acids: CASSPGGTGELFF.

This clone was seen a handful of times. The chain combines TRBV30 with TRBJ1-6, with unresolved D. Per germline, CDR1 GTSNPN and CDR2 SVGIG (reference sequence). The CDR3 runs 16 residues. V was cut by 2 bases and J by 0 bases, with 11 bases left in between. CDR3 coding DNA: TGTGCCTGGAGTCCTCCCTGGAGCTCCTATAATTCACCCCTCCACTTT. It codes for CAWSPPWSSYNSPLHF.

This clone was seen just once. The chain employs TRBV18 and TRBJ1-1; maybe TRBD1 (5 bases). The CDR3 length is 14 residues. The germline V and J ends were trimmed by 0 bases and 4 bases, with 9 bases remaining between them. CDR1 KGHSH and CDR2 LQKENI come from the germline V gene. In nucleotides, the CDR3 is TGTGCCAGCTCACCACCCAGCAGGGTCACTGAAGCTTTCTTT. Its translation is CASSPPSRVTEAFF.

The chain recombines TRBV7-9 with TRBJ2-1; 14 bases fit TRBD2. Per germline, CDR1 SEHNR and CDR2 FQNEAQ (reference sequence). The CDR3 length is 15 residues. J was trimmed by 5 bases and V by 5 bases; bases with no gene match: 2. CDR3 residues: CASSGTSGSHNEQFF. DNA of the CDR3: TGTGCCAGCAGCGGGACTAGCGGGAGTCACAATGAGCAGTTCTTC.

The chain couples TRBV18 to TRBJ2-1, with D perhaps matching TRBD2 (5 bases). V gave up 2 bases and J gave up 9 bases, with 14 bases separating them. Germline V gene data show CDR1 as KGHSH and CDR2 as LQKENI. The CDR3 covers 14 residues. For the CDR3, the DNA is TGTGCCAGCTCACCAGGTTCGGGGTTTCCTGAGCAGTTCTTC. It is translated as CASSPGSGFPEQFF. The entire variable domain, with the rest obtained from reference TRBV18 and TRBJ2-1, is as follows: NAGVMQNPRHLVRRRGQEARLRCSPMKGHSHVYWYRQLPEEGLKFMVYLQKENIIDESGMPKERFSAEFPKEGPSILRIQQVVRGDSAAYFCASSPGSGFPEQFFGPGTRLTVL.

The V and J genes are TRBV27 and TRBJ1-2, with a weak D call TRBD1 (6 bases). The germline CDR1 and CDR2 sequences are MNHEY and SMNVEV (reference sequence). The CDR3 contains 14 residues. Trimming shortened V by 1 base and J by 5 bases, and 11 bases separated the two germline ends. The DNA of the CDR3 is TGTGCCAGCAGTTTATTGGGCAGGGGTTATGGCTACACCTTC. Translation gives CASSLLGRGYGYTF.

This sequence joins TRBV7-2 and TRBJ2-7; a weak D match, TRBD2 (5 bases). From germline, CDR1 is SGHTA and CDR2 FQGNSA. With 0 bases removed from V and 3 bases from J, the gap between germline ends came to 12 bases. The CDR3 runs 15 residues. The CDR3 reads CASSLARGLGYEQYF. Written as DNA, the CDR3 is TGTGCCAGCAGCTTAGCGAGAGGACTCGGCTACGAGCAGTACTTC.

V usage is TRBV18 and J usage is TRBJ1-1; tentatively, D is TRBD1 (6 bases). V shed 2 bases and J shed 4 bases, with 11 bases lying between them. The CDR3 runs to 14 residues. Germline V gene sequence: CDR1 KGHSH, CDR2 LQKENI. Here the CDR3 reads CASSPDKGGTEAFF. CDR3 in DNA: TGTGCCAGCTCACCAGACAAAGGGGGCACTGAAGCTTTCTTT.

The J gene is TRBJ1-2, the V gene TRBV18, with unresolved D. CDR3 length equals 13 residues. Germline V lookup: CDR1 KGHSH, CDR2 LQKENI. V was trimmed by 0 bases and J by 4 bases, leaving 6 bases between them. The CDR3 region has the DNA TGTGCCAGCTCACCACCAAACACCTATGGCTACACCTTC. This encodes CASSPPNTYGYTF.

The chain uses TRBV6-5 and TRBJ1-1; 7 bases align to TRBD1. Trimming took 6 bases from V and 1 from J; bases not matched to a gene: 5. CDR3 length equals 14 residues. Germline assignment: CDR1 MNHEY and CDR2 SVGAGI. The CDR3 DNA sequence: TGTGCCAGCAGCGTAGGACAGGCGAACACTGAAGCTTTCTTT. This gives the protein CASSVGQANTEAFF.

V usage is TRBV6-2 or TRBV6-3 and J usage is TRBJ2-2; TRBD2 agrees at 7 bases. From germline, CDR1 is MNHEY and CDR2 SVGEGT. The CDR3 is made up of 16 amino acids. V shed 6 bases, J shed 5 bases, and the junction held 12 bases outside the gene matches. CDR3 amino acids: CASSVNGGDVTGELFF. The CDR3 nucleotides are TGTGCCAGCAGCGTAAATGGGGGGGACGTTACCGGGGAGCTGTTTTTT.

The V gene is TRBV28, the J gene TRBJ2-1, with TRBD1 matching over 10 bases. V shed 10 bases and J 8 bases; nucleotides not matched to a gene: 14. Per germline, CDR1 MDHEN and CDR2 SYDVKM. The CDR3 contains 15 residues. The CDR3 nucleotides are TGTGCCACCACCTCCGGGGGACAGGGGCGGGATGAGCAGTTCTTC. Its translation is CATTSGGQGRDEQFF.

The chain uses TRBV19 and TRBJ2-3; 11 positions match TRBD2. V was clipped by 3 bases and J by 3 bases; unmatched bases: 11. The CDR3 totals 18 residues. CDR1 and CDR2 from the germline V gene are LNHDA and SQIVND (reference sequence). In DNA, the CDR3 is TGTGCCAGTAGTATGTGGACTAGCGGGTATGCGGAAACAGATACGCAGTATTTT. Translated: CASSMWTSGYAETDTQYF.

This chain connects TRBV7-3 to TRBJ1-2; possibly TRBD1 for D (5 bases). Trimming stripped 2 bases from V and 4 bases from J, with 11 bases between. The V gene's germline CDR1 is SGHTA and CDR2 FQGTGA. This CDR3 has 14 amino acids. The CDR3 DNA reads TGTGCCAGCAGCTTAGGTCAGGGAATCTATGGCTACACCTTC. Encoded protein: CASSLGQGIYGYTF. The entire variable domain, with the rest obtained from reference TRBV7-3 and TRBJ1-2, is as follows: GAGVSQTPSNKVTEKGKYVELRCDPISGHTALYWYRQSLGQGPEFLIYFQGTGAADDSGLPNDRFFAVRPEGSVSTLKIQRTERGDSAVYLCASSLGQGIYGYTFGSGTRLTVV.

This sequence joins TRBV6-6 and TRBJ1-5, with 8 bases matching TRBD1. The V gene end was trimmed by 6 bases and the J gene end by 2 bases; junction bases not matched to a gene: 9. Germline CDR1 reads MNHNY; CDR2 reads SVGAGI (reference sequence). The CDR3 runs 16 residues. This CDR3 is CASRLTGGEGNQPQHF. CDR3 sequence (DNA): TGTGCCAGCAGACTAACAGGGGGAGAAGGCAATCAGCCCCAGCATTTT.

This clone was detected once. Other nucleotide sequences in the sample specify the same CDR3. The V gene is TRBV15, the J gene TRBJ2-1; D unclear. The length of the CDR3 is 13 residues. Germline loops: CDR1 LNHNV, CDR2 YYDKDF (reference sequence). V was shortened by 0 bases and J by 5 bases, with 5 bases between the two germline ends. The CDR3 nucleotides are TGTGCCACCAGCAGAGATCGAGACAATGAGCAGTTCTTC. Translating it yields CATSRDRDNEQFF.

The V call is TRBV11-2, the J call TRBJ1-3; D is unresolved. Germline CDR1 and CDR2: SGHAT and FQNNGV. The CDR3 sequence is 16 residues long. The V end was cut by 1 base, the J end by 0 bases, with 10 bases between. This CDR3 is CASSLVGRLSGNTIYF. The CDR3 DNA follows: TGTGCCAGCAGCTTAGTGGGCAGGCTCTCTGGAAACACCATATATTTT.

The J gene is TRBJ2-1, the V gene TRBV6-1; 7 bases agree with TRBD2. With 1 base clipped from V and 7 bases from J, the junction kept 4 bases outside the gene matches. The CDR3 contains 14 residues. Germline values: CDR1 MNHNS, CDR2 SASEGT. DNA for the CDR3: TGTGCCAGCAGTGAAGTGGGACTATCTAATGAGCAGTTCTTC. The encoded protein is CASSEVGLSNEQFF.

In this sample, this clone turned up a few times. This chain connects TRBV6-6 to TRBJ1-4; D perhaps matches TRBD1 (5 bases). V lost 9 bases and J 5 bases, leaving 10 bases between the germline ends. CDR3 length: 12 residues. From germline, CDR1 is MNHNY and CDR2 SVGAGI (reference sequence). CDR3 bases: TGTGCCAGTCGGGGGAAGAATGAAAAACTGTTTTTT. The encoded protein is CASRGKNEKLFF.

The rearrangement links TRBV4-1 to TRBJ1-6; no definite D call. Germline V gives CDR1 MGHRA, CDR2 YSYEKL. Deletions cut 0 bases from V and 5 bases from J, with 11 bases between. The CDR3 contains 16 residues. CDR3: CASSQEETINNSPLHF. The CDR3 coding sequence is TGCGCCAGCAGCCAAGAAGAAACAATTAATAATTCACCCCTCCACTTT.

The table lists this clone with a few counts. This chain links TRBV10-3 with TRBJ2-6; 9 positions match TRBD2. CDR1 is ENHRY and CDR2 is SYGVKD in the germline V gene. This CDR3 region has 16 residues. With V trimmed by 9 bases and J by 0 bases, 6 bases remained unmatched. The CDR3 here is CAISTSGGSGANVLTF. The CDR3 region has the DNA TGTGCCATTTCGACTAGCGGAGGCTCTGGGGCCAACGTCCTGACTTTC.

This chain joins TRBV19 and TRBJ1-2; D gene unclear. The CDR3 totals 14 residues. V was cut by 9 bases and J by 1 base, with 15 bases left in between. Germline V gene sequence: CDR1 LNHDA, CDR2 SQIVND (reference sequence). This CDR3 is CASTRNDINYGYTF. Written as DNA, the CDR3 is TGTGCCAGCACGCGCAACGACATTAACTATGGCTACACCTTC.

The chain uses TRBV3-1 (or the pseudogene TRBV3-2) and TRBJ1-1; TRBD1 aligns across 8 bases. This CDR3 region has 16 residues. The germline V gene has CDR1 LGHDT and CDR2 YNNKEL (reference sequence). V gave up 3 bases and J gave up 0 bases; unmatched junction bases: 6. The CDR3 spells CASSQHRTGMNTEAFF. The CDR3 nucleotides read TGTGCCAGCAGCCAGCATAGGACAGGGATGAACACTGAAGCTTTCTTT.

The V call is TRBV11-2, the J call TRBJ2-2; 10 nucleotides match TRBD2. The length of the CDR3 is 19 residues. The germline CDR1 and CDR2 sequences are SGHAT and FQNNGV. The junction had 11 bases not matched to a gene; V was cut back by 3 bases and J by 1 base. The CDR3 nucleotides read TGTGCCAGCAGCTTCAAGACTGGTAGCGGGGGGCAGAACACCGGGGAGCTGTTTTTT. Translating it yields CASSFKTGSGGQNTGELFF.